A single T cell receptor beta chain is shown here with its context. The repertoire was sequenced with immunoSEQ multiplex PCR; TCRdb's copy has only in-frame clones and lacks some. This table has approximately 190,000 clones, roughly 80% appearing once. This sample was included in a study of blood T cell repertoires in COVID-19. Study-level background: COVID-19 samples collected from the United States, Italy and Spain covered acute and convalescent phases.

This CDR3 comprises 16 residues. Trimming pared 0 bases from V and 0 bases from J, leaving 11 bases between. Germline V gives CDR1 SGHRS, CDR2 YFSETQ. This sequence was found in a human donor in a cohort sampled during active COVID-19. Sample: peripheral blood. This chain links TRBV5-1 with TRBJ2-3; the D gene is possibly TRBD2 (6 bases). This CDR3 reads CASSLGTSSSTDTQYF. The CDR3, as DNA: TGCGCCAGCAGCTTGGGTACTAGCTCTAGCACAGATACGCAGTATTTT.